These T cell receptor beta chains were read from a single sample in a study of blood T cells in healthy people across ages. TCRdb redid the calling of the 5' RACE reads with MiXCR, one entry per CDR3 protein. Of fewer than 2 million distinct CDR3 sequences in the sample, roughly two fifths are singletons; the top ten hold 23%. Sequenced: blood. The receptors here all came from a human donor in good health. Each CDR3 is given with its conserved first and last residue. D genes are given only for firm matches. Size values are once, few and many counts, or a class for expanded clones, and some rows have none.

clone_size | j_call | d_call | v_call | cdr3_nt | cdr3_aa
- | TRBJ2-5 | - | TRBV6-6 | TGTGCCAGCAGGTCGGACAGTATCGGGACCCAGTACTTC | CASRSDSIGTQYF
- | TRBJ2-7 | TRBD1 | TRBV2 | TGTGCCAGCAGAATTGACAGGGGAACCTACGAGCAGTACTTC | CASRIDRGTYEQYF
- | TRBJ1-4 | TRBD1 | TRBV7-2 | TGTGCCAGCAGTTCTGAGCGACAGGGGTCGGACGAAAAACTGTTTTTT | CASSSERQGSDEKLFF
- | TRBJ1-6 | - | TRBV6-5 | TGTGCCAGCAGTTACTTCGGGCCTAATAATTCACCCCTCCACTTT | CASSYFGPNNSPLHF
- | TRBJ2-7 | - | TRBV7-2 | TGTGCCAGCAGCTTAGGAGCCAGTACCTACGAGCAGTACTTC | CASSLGASTYEQYF
- | TRBJ1-4 | - | TRBV20-1 | TGCAGTGCTAGTGTGGGTCCTAATGAAAAACTGTTTTTT | CSASVGPNEKLFF
- | TRBJ1-2 | - | TRBV6-5 | TGTGCCAGCACGCGGGATGGATGGAGCTACACCTTC | CASTRDGWSYTF
few | TRBJ2-7 | - | TRBV9 | TGTGCCAGCAGCGTAGGGGGTATCTACGAGCAGTACTTC | CASSVGGIYEQYF
few | TRBJ2-5 | TRBD2 | TRBV20-1 | TGCAGTGCTCCCCTCGAGCGGGGTGAGACCCAGTACTTC | CSAPLERGETQYF
few | TRBJ1-4 | TRBD1 | TRBV4-3 | TGCGCCAGCAGCTTCGGGACAGGGGGGGGTGAAAAACTGTTTTTT | CASSFGTGGGEKLFF
once | TRBJ2-3 | - | TRBV24-1 | TGTGCCACCAGTGATACCAAAGGATACACAGATACGCAGTATTTT | CATSDTKGYTDTQYF
- | TRBJ1-4 | - | TRBV12-3/TRBV12-4 | TGTGCCAGCAGTTTGTCAGGACGGGAAAAACGGTTTTTT | CASSLSGREKRFF
many | TRBJ2-1 | - | TRBV6-6 | TGTGCCAGCAGTGACACAGGAGCCAGTGCCCCCAATGAGCAGTTCTTC | CASSDTGASAPNEQFF
once | TRBJ1-2 | TRBD1 | TRBV3-1 | TGTGCCAGCAGCCAAGTTTTGACAGGGACTTTCAACTATGGCTACACCTTC | CASSQVLTGTFNYGYTF
- | TRBJ2-1 | TRBD1 | TRBV20-1 | TGCAGTGCTAGCCCTGGGACAGACAATGAGCAGTTCTTC | CSASPGTDNEQFF
- | TRBJ1-2 | - | TRBV20-1 | TGCAGTGCTAAAACGGGAACTTATGGCTACACCTTC | CSAKTGTYGYTF
few | TRBJ2-5 | - | TRBV29-1 | TGCAGCGGAGGCACAGGGAAGGAGACCCAGTACTTC | CSGGTGKETQYF
few | TRBJ1-2 | - | TRBV28 | TGTGCCAGCAGGGACGGGGCGAACTATGGCTACACCTTC | CASRDGANYGYTF
few | TRBJ2-3 | - | TRBV9 | TGTGCCAGCAGCGGAATAAACGGAGGTACAGATACGCAGTATTTT | CASSGINGGTDTQYF
- | TRBJ2-5 | - | TRBV13 | TGTGCCAGCAGCTTCCGCGAGGGATCTTTGGAGACCCAGTACTTC | CASSFREGSLETQYF
- | TRBJ2-7 | - | TRBV7-8 | TGTGCCAGCAGCTTAGCTACAGGTTGGGGTGGCGAGCAGTACTTC | CASSLATGWGGEQYF
- | TRBJ2-2 | - | TRBV15 | TGTGCCACCAGTGGGACACCGAACACCGGGGAGCTGTTTTTT | CATSGTPNTGELFF
- | TRBJ2-5 | - | TRBV4-1 | TGCGCCAGCAGCCAAGAAGAGGAAGAGACCCAGTACTTC | CASSQEEEETQYF
few | TRBJ2-5 | - | TRBV11-1 | TGTGCCAGCAGCCCTCTCCGGACTACCCAAGAGACCCAGTACTTC | CASSPLRTTQETQYF
- | TRBJ2-3 | - | TRBV7-9 | TGTGCCAGCACCACTTCGGCTAGCACTAGCACAGATACGCAGTATTTT | CASTTSASTSTDTQYF
- | TRBJ1-1 | - | TRBV10-3 | TGTGCCATCAGTGAGTCGAGCAGGCTGAACACTGAAGCTTTCTTT | CAISESSRLNTEAFF
- | TRBJ1-5 | - | TRBV9 | TGTGCCAGCAGCACCCATTACAGGGTTTTTCGTCAGCCCCAGCATTTT | CASSTHYRVFRQPQHF
once | TRBJ2-1 | - | TRBV14 | TGTGCCAGCAGCCAAGCTATGGGGTTTGGCAATGAGCAGTTCTTC | CASSQAMGFGNEQFF
few | TRBJ2-5 | TRBD2 | TRBV18 | TGTGCCAGCTCACCAACTAGCGGGGGATTGAAAGAGACCCAGTACTTC | CASSPTSGGLKETQYF
- | TRBJ2-3 | - | TRBV7-2 | TGTGCCAGCAGACAAAGGAACGCAGATACGCAGTATTTT | CASRQRNADTQYF
- | TRBJ2-1 | TRBD1 | TRBV24-1 | TGTGCCACCAGTGATTCCAGACAGGGGGCTTGGAATGAGCAGTTCTTC | CATSDSRQGAWNEQFF
- | TRBJ1-4 | - | TRBV11-2 | TGTGCCAGCAGCTTAGGAGGGGCGGGCTTTATTGAAAAACTGTTTTTT | CASSLGGAGFIEKLFF